Listed here are 3 T cell receptor beta chains from one sample, sequenced in a study of blood T cell repertoires in COVID-19 (dated by TCRdb to 2019 to 2021). Library preparation used the immunoSEQ multiplex PCR assay. As stored in TCRdb, this immuneACCESS dataset retains in-frame rearrangements with V and J assigned. A fraction of the clones does not appear; measured against another copy, unresolved V genes explain less than half of the discrepancy, and the remainder lacks a known reason. The sample includes around 80,000 clones, with approximately 85% observed a single time. Of the sample, 8.5% to 10% is held by the ten largest clones. Sample: peripheral blood. Every receptor here comes from a man aged 50 to 60 with COVID-19, enrolled during active disease.

The rearrangement joins TRBV30 to TRBJ1-1, with 9 bases that match TRBD1. The germline V gene encodes CDR1 GTSNPN and CDR2 SVGIG (reference sequence). CDR3 length equals 16 residues. Trimming removed 2 bases from V and 5 bases from J; junction bases left unmatched: 12. CDR3 sequence reads: CAWSRRGGQGGTEAFF. CDR3 DNA: TGTGCCTGGAGTCGACGGGGGGGACAGGGAGGGACTGAAGCTTTCTTT.

CDR3 DNA sequence: TGTGCCACCAGCAGTTACAGGCTGGGCGGGGAGCTGTTTTTT. Translating it yields CATSSYRLGGELFF. The chain has TRBV15 and TRBJ2-2; D might be TRBD1 (5 bases). V lost 3 bases and J 7 bases, leaving 12 bases between the germline ends. The germline CDR1 and CDR2 sequences are LNHNV and YYDKDF (reference sequence). The CDR3 runs 14 residues.

The rearrangement uses TRBV7-6 and TRBJ2-7, with D unclear. V was pared by 5 bases and J by 3 bases, with 17 bases between. The germline V gene has CDR1 SGHVS and CDR2 FNYEAQ. The CDR3 is 15 residues long. Here the CDR3 reads CASSPSYSRHYEQYF. The CDR3 DNA reads TGTGCCAGCAGCCCCAGTTATTCCCGTCACTACGAGCAGTACTTC.